The 24 T cell receptor beta chains listed next were all sequenced from one sample in a study of response to subunit inactivated influenza vaccine. TCRdb re-derived calls from the RT-PCR reads in MiXCR, one entry per CDR3 protein. Of 500,000 to 600,000 distinct CDR3 sequences in the sample, 10% to 15% are singletons; the top ten hold roughly a tenth. This specimen consisted of PBMCs from blood, obtained on the day of vaccination. The receptors stem from a man aged 50 to 59 who received an inactivated influenza vaccine.

The chain recombines TRBV28 with TRBJ2-2; D gene uncertain. Germline V gene sequence: CDR1 MDHEN, CDR2 SYDVKM. This CDR3 comprises 15 residues. Trimming stripped 3 bases from V and 13 bases from J, with 21 bases between. CDR3 loop: CASSLSQVVGKGLFF. The CDR3 DNA reads TGTGCCAGCAGTTTGTCCCAAGTTGTTGGTAAAGGGCTGTTTTTT.

This clonotype was detected many times. The V and J genes are TRBV28 and TRBJ2-1, with 7 bases identical to TRBD2. Unmatched junction bases numbered 13, after V lost 7 bases and J lost 7 bases. The CDR3 consists of 15 residues. CDR1 and CDR2 (germline): MDHEN, SYDVKM. The CDR3 spells CASTSWAGAENEQFF. The CDR3 bases are TGTGCCAGCACCTCATGGGCGGGAGCAGAGAATGAGCAGTTCTTC.

This clonotype was detected only a few times. V is TRBV13 and J is TRBJ1-4; D is unclear. CDR1 and CDR2 from the germline V gene are PRHDT and FYEKMQ (reference sequence). The CDR3 extends over 14 amino acids. Trimming stripped 3 bases from V and 4 bases from J, with 9 bases between. In DNA, the CDR3 is TGTGCCAGCAGCTTCGGACGGAATAATGAAAAACTGTTTTTT. Translation gives CASSFGRNNEKLFF.

V gene TRBV4-3 combines with J gene TRBJ2-1; 8 bases match TRBD2. The V gene end was trimmed by 0 bases and the J gene end by 6 bases; junction bases not matched to a gene: 7. The CDR3 has 16 amino acids. The germline CDR1 and CDR2 sequences are LGHNA and YSLEER. CDR3 sequence reads: CASSQDVAGISNEQFF. The CDR3 nucleotides are TGCGCCAGCAGCCAAGATGTAGCGGGGATTTCCAATGAGCAGTTCTTC.

This rearrangement joins TRBV11-2 to TRBJ2-2; possible D gene TRBD1, 6 bases. Per the germline V gene, CDR1 is SGHAT and CDR2 is FQNNGV. V lost 5 bases to trimming and J lost 0 bases, with 19 bases between them. This CDR3 is built from 18 residues. The CDR3 DNA sequence: TGTGCCAGCAGCACAGGCGGACAGAATATCGCGAACACCGGGGAGCTGTTTTTT. Residues: CASSTGGQNIANTGELFF.

This clonotype was recorded at least ten times. The chain carries TRBV6-2 or TRBV6-3 and TRBJ2-7; 11 bases are a match to TRBD1. V shed 8 bases, J shed 1 base, and the junction held 1 base outside the gene matches. Germline assignment: CDR1 MNHEY and CDR2 SVGEGT. The CDR3 totals 13 residues. The CDR3, as DNA: TGTGCCAGCGGGACAGGGGGGTCCTACGAGCAGTACTTC. Translated: CASGTGGSYEQYF.

There are a few counts of this clonotype. This CDR3 reads CASSPSWGRVNGYTF. As DNA, the CDR3 is TGTGCCAGCAGCCCCTCCTGGGGCAGGGTTAATGGCTACACCTTC. The J gene is TRBJ1-2, the V gene TRBV28, with D possibly TRBD1 on 5 matching bases. The CDR3 is 15 residues long. The V gene's germline CDR1 is MDHEN and CDR2 SYDVKM. V was cut by 6 bases and J by 6 bases, with 20 bases left in between.

The chain joins TRBV7-8 to TRBJ2-7; tentatively, D is TRBD1 or TRBD2 (5 bases each). The CDR3 consists of 16 residues. The V and J ends lost 1 base and 3 bases respectively, with 16 bases between them. The germline V gene has CDR1 SGHVS and CDR2 FQNEAQ. The CDR3, as DNA: TGTGCCAGCAGCTTAGTAGTCGGCCGTGGGGGCTACGAGCAGTACTTC. Residues: CASSLVVGRGGYEQYF.

This clonotype was seen at least ten times. The V call is TRBV20-1, the J call TRBJ1-5; maybe TRBD1 (5 bases). Germline V gives CDR1 DFQATT, CDR2 SNEGSKA (reference sequence). V lost 3 bases and J 2 bases, leaving 5 bases between the germline ends. This CDR3 comprises 12 residues. The CDR3 DNA reads as TGCAGTGCTAGCAGGGGCAATCAGCCCCAGCATTTT. It specifies CSASRGNQPQHF.

In this sample, this clonotype turned up many times. The chain employs TRBV2 and TRBJ2-1, with 9 bases that match TRBD2. Looked up from germline, CDR1 is SNHLY and CDR2 is FYNNEI. The trim removed 4 bases at V and 7 bases at J, leaving 2 bases unmatched. This CDR3 has 13 residues. For the CDR3, the DNA is TGTGCCAGCAGTGGTCTAGCGGGAAATGAGCAGTTCTTC. As protein: CASSGLAGNEQFF.

This clonotype was observed a few times. CDR3 residues: CASSLATGTDTQYF. CDR3 nucleotide sequence: TGTGCCAGCAGTCTCGCGACAGGCACAGATACGCAGTATTTT. The gene calls are TRBV6-1 and TRBJ2-3, with a tentative D call TRBD1 (5 bases). Germline V CDR1 and CDR2: MNHNS, SASEGT. V lost 5 bases to trimming and J lost 1 base, with 10 bases between them. CDR3 size: 14 residues.

This clonotype was recorded many times. V and J are TRBV5-6 and TRBJ2-7; 7 nucleotides match TRBD2. The CDR3 loop spans 15 amino acids. The junction had 5 bases not matched to a gene; V was cut back by 0 bases and J by 2 bases. Germline CDR1 SGHDT, CDR2 YYEEEE. The CDR3, as DNA: TGTGCCAGCAGCTTGGGCGGGAGTGCAACCTACGAGCAGTACTTC. Translated, it gives CASSLGGSATYEQYF.

The V call is TRBV19, the J call TRBJ2-1, with D maybe TRBD2 (5 bases). The CDR3 totals 12 residues. CDR1 LNHDA and CDR2 SQIVND come from the germline V gene (reference sequence). Trimming took off 9 bases at V and 7 bases at J, with 13 bases between the two ends. The CDR3: CASVRTPNEQFF. The CDR3 nucleotides read TGTGCCAGCGTACGGACTCCGAATGAGCAGTTCTTC.

In this sample, this clonotype turned up a few times. This chain's CDR3 is CASSKRTVGTEAFF. The DNA for the CDR3 is TGTGCCAGCAGCAAGAGGACAGTTGGCACTGAAGCTTTCTTT. The chain employs TRBV7-9 and TRBJ1-1; perhaps TRBD1 as D (6 bases). CDR3 size: 14 residues. V shed 5 bases and J shed 4 bases, with 14 bases lying between them. CDR1 SEHNR and CDR2 FQNEAQ come from the germline V gene (reference sequence).

This clonotype was recorded at least ten times. V is TRBV29-1 and J is TRBJ2-2; D might be TRBD2 (6 bases). V was shortened by 0 bases and J by 1 base, with 18 bases between the two germline ends. The CDR3 has 18 amino acids. Germline V CDR1 and CDR2: SQVTM, ANQGSEA. CDR3 residues: CSVEDNGSGPRNTGELFF. The CDR3, as DNA: TGCAGCGTTGAAGATAACGGGAGCGGGCCACGGAACACCGGGGAGCTGTTTTTT.

This clonotype occurred a few times. This chain uses TRBV4-1 with TRBJ1-6; D is unclear. Germline V gene lookup returns CDR1 MGHRA and CDR2 YSYEKL. The CDR3 sequence is 18 residues long. Trimming stripped 0 bases from V and 9 bases from J, with 21 bases between. The CDR3 region is CASSQEGPDFKNISPLHF. For the CDR3, the DNA is TGCGCCAGCAGCCAAGAGGGTCCAGACTTTAAAAACATTTCACCCCTCCACTTT.

This clonotype turned up a few times. The genes are TRBV5-1 and TRBJ1-2, with a tentative D call TRBD1 (5 bases). CDR1 and CDR2 (germline): SGHRS, YFSETQ. Between the trimmed V and J ends, which lost 0 bases and 4 bases, there was a span of 10 bases. CDR3 length: 14 residues. CDR3 sequence: CASSLEGQLYGYTF. The CDR3 region has the DNA TGCGCCAGCAGCTTGGAAGGACAACTCTATGGCTACACCTTC.

This chain joins TRBV7-9 and TRBJ2-1, with D unclear. Germline CDR1 reads SEHNR; CDR2 reads FQNEAQ (reference sequence). V lost 5 bases and J 5 bases, leaving 10 bases between the germline ends. The length of the CDR3 is 13 residues. CDR3 nucleotide sequence: TGTGCCAGCAGCCCTGTTAGGGACAATGAGCAGTTCTTC. This sequence encodes CASSPVRDNEQFF.

V is TRBV11-1 and J is TRBJ2-6; D is tentatively TRBD1 or TRBD2 (5 bases each). Trimming removed 1 base from V and 0 bases from J, with 16 bases in between. Germline CDR1 reads SGHAT; CDR2 reads FQDESV (reference sequence). This CDR3 is built from 19 residues. The CDR3, as DNA: TGTGCCAGCAGCTTAGGAAATACGGGACGCAGCTCTGGGGCCAACGTCCTGACTTTC. This codes for CASSLGNTGRSSGANVLTF.

The chain uses TRBV6-2 or TRBV6-3 and TRBJ2-2; 14 positions agree with TRBD2. Unmatched junction bases numbered 4, after V lost 2 bases and J lost 8 bases. CDR3 length: 16 residues. From germline, CDR1 is MNHEY and CDR2 SVGEGT. The CDR3 bases are TGTGCCAGCAGTTACGCGGGACTAGCGGGAGAAGGGGAGCTGTTTTTT. Its protein is CASSYAGLAGEGELFF.

This clonotype showed up just a few times. The chain carries TRBV4-1 and TRBJ2-1; 7 bases agree with TRBD2. V was clipped by 4 bases and J by 2 bases; unmatched bases: 5. From germline, CDR1 is MGHRA and CDR2 YSYEKL. The length of the CDR3 is 15 residues. CDR3: CASSLSGNAYNEQFF. CDR3 in DNA: TGCGCCAGCAGCCTAAGCGGGAACGCCTACAATGAGCAGTTCTTC.

This clonotype occurred a few times. The chain recombines TRBV10-3 with TRBJ2-7, with D perhaps matching TRBD2 (6 bases). V dropped 4 bases and J dropped 4 bases, with 11 bases sitting between them. Per germline, CDR1 ENHRY and CDR2 SYGVKD. The CDR3 has 13 residues. For the CDR3, the DNA is TGTGCCATCAGTGCCGGAGGGGTTTACGAGCAGTACTTC. It specifies CAISAGGVYEQYF.

This clonotype was detected only a few times. V gene TRBV27 combines with J gene TRBJ2-2; D not resolved. The V gene's germline CDR1 is MNHEY and CDR2 SMNVEV (reference sequence). Trimming shortened V by 3 bases and J by 6 bases, and 11 bases separated the two germline ends. This CDR3 comprises 14 residues. The CDR3 bases are TGTGCCAGCAGTTTTTTACCCCCAGCCGGGGAGCTGTTTTTT. Translating it yields CASSFLPPAGELFF.

This rearrangement joins TRBV7-2 to TRBJ2-7, with 7 bases aligning to TRBD2. Germline V gene lookup returns CDR1 SGHTA and CDR2 FQGNSA. CDR3 length: 15 amino acids. Unmatched junction bases numbered 6, after V lost 2 bases and J lost 2 bases. The DNA of the CDR3 is TGTGCCAGCAGCTTAATGGCAGGGACTACCTACGAGCAGTACTTC. It encodes CASSLMAGTTYEQYF.